Listed below are T cell receptor beta chains from one sample, sequenced in a study of cytomegalovirus exposure and HLA in healthy donors. Clones were read by immunoSEQ multiplex PCR, and TCRdb kept only the in-frame ones, dropping some. Of around 150,000 clones in the sample, around 76% are singletons; the top ten hold roughly 6.6%. The sequenced sample consisted of PBMCs. The receptors here all came from a man aged 35-49 years in good health and CMV-seropositive. The CDR3 runs from the conserved cysteine through the conserved F or W. Each record gives: V gene, clone size, J gene, D gene, CDR3 DNA, CDR3 protein. The D gene is left open where the match is weak. Where a row states a size, it is once, few, many or the class of an expanded clone; other rows omit it.

V: TRBV2
size: .
J: TRBJ1-5
D: .
DNA: TGTGCCAGCAGTGAATTAGGCAGGGCGCGGGGGGAGCCCCAGCATTTT
CDR3: CASSELGRARGEPQHF

V: TRBV7-2
size: .
J: TRBJ1-4
D: .
DNA: TGTGCCAGCAGCTCACAGCCTCGGGGTGAAAAACTGTTTTTT
CDR3: CASSSQPRGEKLFF

V: TRBV30
size: .
J: TRBJ1-2
D: .
DNA: TGTGCCTGGCCAACAGGGATAGGGGGCTACACCTTC
CDR3: CAWPTGIGGYTF

V: TRBV6-6
size: few
J: TRBJ1-5
D: .
DNA: TGTGCCAGCAGTTACCCCACTAAGGGGGATCAGCCCCAGCATTTT
CDR3: CASSYPTKGDQPQHF

V: TRBV18
size: .
J: TRBJ2-3
D: TRBD1
DNA: TGTGCCAGCTCACCAGCCGGGACAGGGGCCACAGATACGCAGTATTTT
CDR3: CASSPAGTGATDTQYF

V: TRBV5-4
size: .
J: TRBJ1-2
D: .
DNA: TGTGCCAGCAGCCATCCGAGGGAATCCAGGGGAGGCTACACCTTC
CDR3: CASSHPRESRGGYTF

V: TRBV9
size: .
J: TRBJ2-5
D: TRBD2
DNA: TGTGCCAGCAGCGTAGTCCCAGCGGGGAGCCAAGAGACCCAGTACTTC
CDR3: CASSVVPAGSQETQYF

V: TRBV19
size: few
J: TRBJ1-1
D: .
DNA: TGTGCCAGTAGTATCGCCCGGCGGGGGTGGGATGAAGCTTTCTTT
CDR3: CASSIARRGWDEAFF

V: TRBV9
size: .
J: TRBJ2-7
D: .
DNA: TGTGCCAGCAGCGGCCGGGACTCCGTTTACGAGCAGTACTTC
CDR3: CASSGRDSVYEQYF

V: TRBV7-2
size: .
J: TRBJ1-2
D: TRBD1
DNA: TGTGCCAGCAGCCCCGTGACAGGGTATGGCTACACCTTC
CDR3: CASSPVTGYGYTF

V: TRBV9
size: .
J: TRBJ2-3
D: .
DNA: TGTGCCAGCAGCGTAGAGTCGGGGGGCGGGGCAGATACGCAGTATTTT
CDR3: CASSVESGGGADTQYF

V: TRBV27
size: .
J: TRBJ2-1
D: TRBD2
DNA: TGTGCCAGCAGTTTGCGGCTAGCGGGGGGTTTCAATGAGCAGTTCTTC
CDR3: CASSLRLAGGFNEQFF

V: TRBV7-2
size: few
J: TRBJ1-3
D: .
DNA: TGTGCCAGCAGCCGCCAGGGTGGTGGACCACGTGGAAACACCATATATTTT
CDR3: CASSRQGGGPRGNTIYF

V: TRBV27
size: .
J: TRBJ1-1
D: .
DNA: TGTGCCAGCAGTCTACACAGGACCAACACTGAAGCTTTCTTT
CDR3: CASSLHRTNTEAFF

V: TRBV7-2
size: .
J: TRBJ2-3
D: TRBD2
DNA: TGTGCCAGCAGCCTCTCCGGGGGGACTAGCAGAGATACGCAGTATTTT
CDR3: CASSLSGGTSRDTQYF

V: TRBV6-6
size: .
J: TRBJ1-1
D: .
DNA: TGTGCCAGCAGTGGCCGGACAGCTACTGAAGCTTTCTTT
CDR3: CASSGRTATEAFF

V: TRBV14
size: few
J: TRBJ1-4
D: .
DNA: TGTGCCAGCAGCTCCATGAGGACGGGGAATGAAAAACTGTTTTTT
CDR3: CASSSMRTGNEKLFF

V: TRBV4-1
size: .
J: TRBJ2-7
D: .
DNA: TGCGCCAGCAGCCAGGCCGGGACACCGACCTACGAGCAGTACTTC
CDR3: CASSQAGTPTYEQYF

V: TRBV5-1
size: .
J: TRBJ2-2
D: .
DNA: TGCGCCAGCAGCTTGTCCCTCCCTGTCACCGGGGAGCTGTTTTTT
CDR3: CASSLSLPVTGELFF

V: TRBV9
size: .
J: TRBJ2-3
D: .
DNA: TGTGCCAGCAGCGGGTTCAGGGGACTTGGACTAGCAGATACGCAGTATTTT
CDR3: CASSGFRGLGLADTQYF

V: TRBV4-3
size: .
J: TRBJ2-7
D: TRBD1
DNA: TGCGCCAGCAGCCAAGACGGTAGGGGACAGACAGCCTACGAGCAGTACTTC
CDR3: CASSQDGRGQTAYEQYF

V: TRBV5-4
size: few
J: TRBJ2-3
D: .
DNA: TGTGCCAGCAGCTTGGGAGCAAGCACAGATACGCAGTATTTT
CDR3: CASSLGASTDTQYF

V: TRBV6-5
size: once
J: TRBJ2-7
D: TRBD2
DNA: TGTGCCAGCAAGAGCGGGGAGTACGAGCAGTACTTC
CDR3: CASKSGEYEQYF

V: TRBV11-2
size: .
J: TRBJ1-1
D: .
DNA: TGTGCCAGCAGCTGGGGGGCCGGGGGGGACACTGAAGCTTTCTTT
CDR3: CASSWGAGGDTEAFF

V: TRBV7-9
size: .
J: TRBJ2-7
D: .
DNA: TGTGCCAGCAGCTTACGTGAGGGTTTGTACGAGCAGTACTTC
CDR3: CASSLREGLYEQYF

V: TRBV9
size: .
J: TRBJ2-7
D: .
DNA: TGTGCCAGCAGCGTAGGGACAGATGCCTACGAGCAGTACTTC
CDR3: CASSVGTDAYEQYF